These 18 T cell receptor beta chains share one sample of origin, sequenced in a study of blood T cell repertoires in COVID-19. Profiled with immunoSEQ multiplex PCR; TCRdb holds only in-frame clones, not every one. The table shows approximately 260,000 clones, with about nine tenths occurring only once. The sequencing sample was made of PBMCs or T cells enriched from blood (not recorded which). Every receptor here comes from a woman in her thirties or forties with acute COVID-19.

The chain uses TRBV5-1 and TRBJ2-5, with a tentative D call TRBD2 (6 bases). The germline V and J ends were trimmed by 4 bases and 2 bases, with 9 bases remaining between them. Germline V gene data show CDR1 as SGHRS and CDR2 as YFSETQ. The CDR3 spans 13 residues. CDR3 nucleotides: TGCGCCAGCAGCGCCGGGGGACAAGAGACCCAGTACTTC. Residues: CASSAGGQETQYF.

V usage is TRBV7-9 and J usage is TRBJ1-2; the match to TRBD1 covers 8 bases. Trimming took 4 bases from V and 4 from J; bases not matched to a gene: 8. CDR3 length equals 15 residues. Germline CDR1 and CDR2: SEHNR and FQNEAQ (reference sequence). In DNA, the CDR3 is TGTGCCAGCAGCTCTTACACCGGGACAGGCTATGGCTACACCTTC. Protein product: CASSSYTGTGYGYTF.

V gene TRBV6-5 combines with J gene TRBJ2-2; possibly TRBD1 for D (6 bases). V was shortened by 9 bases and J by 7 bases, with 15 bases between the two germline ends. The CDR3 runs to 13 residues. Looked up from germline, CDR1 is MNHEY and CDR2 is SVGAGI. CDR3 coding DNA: TGTGCCAGTACCGCAGGGGACATCGGGGAGCTGTTTTTT. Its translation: CASTAGDIGELFF.

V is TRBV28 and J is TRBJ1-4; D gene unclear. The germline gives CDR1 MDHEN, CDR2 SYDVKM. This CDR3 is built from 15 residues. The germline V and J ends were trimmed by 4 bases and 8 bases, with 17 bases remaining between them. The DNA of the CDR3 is TGTGCCAGCAGTTCCCTCATACAGACGGGAGAAAAACTGTTTTTT. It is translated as CASSSLIQTGEKLFF.

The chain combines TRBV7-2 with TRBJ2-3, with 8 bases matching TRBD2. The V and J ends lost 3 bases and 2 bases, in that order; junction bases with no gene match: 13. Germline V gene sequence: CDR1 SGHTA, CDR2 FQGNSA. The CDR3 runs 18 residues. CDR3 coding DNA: TGTGCCAGCAGCTTCACCGGAGCGGGAGCGGGTGCCACAGATACGCAGTATTTT. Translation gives CASSFTGAGAGATDTQYF.

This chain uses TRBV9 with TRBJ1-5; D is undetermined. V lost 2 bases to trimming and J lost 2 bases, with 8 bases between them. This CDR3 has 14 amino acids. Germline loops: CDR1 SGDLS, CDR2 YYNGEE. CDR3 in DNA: TGTGCCAGCAGCGTTAGAGGCGGCAATCAGCCCCAGCATTTT. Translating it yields CASSVRGGNQPQHF.

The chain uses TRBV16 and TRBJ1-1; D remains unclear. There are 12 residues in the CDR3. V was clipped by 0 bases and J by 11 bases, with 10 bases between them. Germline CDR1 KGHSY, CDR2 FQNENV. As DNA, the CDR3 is TGTGCCAGCAGCCAATCCTGGGAGGAGGCTTTCTTT. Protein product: CASSQSWEEAFF.

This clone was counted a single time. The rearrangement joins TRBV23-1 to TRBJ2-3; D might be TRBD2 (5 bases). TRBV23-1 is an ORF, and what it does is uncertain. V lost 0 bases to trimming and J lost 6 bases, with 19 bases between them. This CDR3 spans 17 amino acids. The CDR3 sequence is CASSQSGRTPVVDTQYF. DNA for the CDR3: TGCGCCAGCAGTCAATCCGGGCGGACTCCGGTCGTGGATACGCAGTATTTT.

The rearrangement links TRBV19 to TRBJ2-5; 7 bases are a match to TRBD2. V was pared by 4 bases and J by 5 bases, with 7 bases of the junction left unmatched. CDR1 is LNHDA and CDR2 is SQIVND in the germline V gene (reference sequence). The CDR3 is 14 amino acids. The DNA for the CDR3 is TGTGCCAGTAGTACTCCAGTGGGAGGGGAGACCCAGTACTTC. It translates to CASSTPVGGETQYF.

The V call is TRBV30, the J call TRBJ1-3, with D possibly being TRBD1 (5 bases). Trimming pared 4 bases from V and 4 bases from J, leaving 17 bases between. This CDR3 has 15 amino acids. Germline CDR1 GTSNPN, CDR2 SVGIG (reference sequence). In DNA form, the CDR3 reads TGTGCCTGGACCTTGGGGCAGGGTGAGGGAAACACCATATATTTT. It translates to CAWTLGQGEGNTIYF.

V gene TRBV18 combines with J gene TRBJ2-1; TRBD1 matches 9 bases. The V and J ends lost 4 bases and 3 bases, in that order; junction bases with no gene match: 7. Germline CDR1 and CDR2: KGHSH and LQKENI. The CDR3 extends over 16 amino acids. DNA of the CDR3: TGTGCCAGCTCACAACCGGGACAGGGTTACTACAATGAGCAGTTCTTC. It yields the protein CASSQPGQGYYNEQFF.

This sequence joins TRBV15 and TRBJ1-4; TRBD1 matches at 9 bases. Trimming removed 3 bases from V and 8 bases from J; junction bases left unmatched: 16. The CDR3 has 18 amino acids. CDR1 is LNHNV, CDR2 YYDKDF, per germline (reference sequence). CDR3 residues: CATSRGRQQGASREKLFF. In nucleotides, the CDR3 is TGTGCCACCAGCAGGGGACGTCAACAGGGGGCTTCACGGGAAAAACTGTTTTTT. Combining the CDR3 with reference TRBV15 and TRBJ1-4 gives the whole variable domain DAMVIQNPRYQVTQFGKPVTLSCSQTLNHNVMYWYQQKSSQAPKLLFHYYDKDFNNEADTPDNFQSRRPNTSFCFLDIRSPGLGDTAMYLCATSRGRQQGASREKLFFGSGTQLSVL.

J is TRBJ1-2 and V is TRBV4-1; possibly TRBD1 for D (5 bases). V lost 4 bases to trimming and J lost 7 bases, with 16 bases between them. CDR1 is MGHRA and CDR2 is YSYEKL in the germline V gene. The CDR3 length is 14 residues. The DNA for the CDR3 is TGCGCCAGCAGCCGCCTCAGGGTTGCCGGTGGCTACACCTTC. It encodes CASSRLRVAGGYTF.

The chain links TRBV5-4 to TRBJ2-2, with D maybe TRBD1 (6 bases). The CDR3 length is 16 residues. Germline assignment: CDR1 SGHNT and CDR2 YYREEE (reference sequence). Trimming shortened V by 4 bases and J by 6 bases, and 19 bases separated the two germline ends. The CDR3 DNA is TGTGCCAGCAGCCTTTTCGCAGGGGTTAAGGCCGGGGAGCTGTTTTTT. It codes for CASSLFAGVKAGELFF.

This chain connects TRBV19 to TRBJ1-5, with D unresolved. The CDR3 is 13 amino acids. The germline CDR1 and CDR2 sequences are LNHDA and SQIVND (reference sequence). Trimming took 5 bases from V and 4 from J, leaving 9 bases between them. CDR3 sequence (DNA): TGTGCCAGTAGTCTGGGAGTTAATCAGCCCCAGCATTTT. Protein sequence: CASSLGVNQPQHF.

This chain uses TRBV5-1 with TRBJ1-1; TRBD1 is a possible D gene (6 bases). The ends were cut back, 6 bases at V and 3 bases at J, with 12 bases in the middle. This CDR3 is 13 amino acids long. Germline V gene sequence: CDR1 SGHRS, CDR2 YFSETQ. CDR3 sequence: CASTTGIDTEAFF. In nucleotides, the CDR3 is TGCGCCAGCACAACAGGGATTGACACTGAAGCTTTCTTT.

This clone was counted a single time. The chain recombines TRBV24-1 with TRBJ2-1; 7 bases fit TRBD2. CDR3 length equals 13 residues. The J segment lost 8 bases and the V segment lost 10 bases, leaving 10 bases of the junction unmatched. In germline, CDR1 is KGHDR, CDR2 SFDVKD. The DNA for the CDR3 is TGTGCCACGGCGGTGGGAGGGAAGGATGAGCAGTTCTTC. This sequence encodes CATAVGGKDEQFF.

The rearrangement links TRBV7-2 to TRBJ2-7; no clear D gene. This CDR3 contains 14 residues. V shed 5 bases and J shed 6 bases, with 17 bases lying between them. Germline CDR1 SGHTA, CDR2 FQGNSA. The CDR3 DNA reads TGTGCCAGCAGCCTGGTGACTCCCTCCGCCGAGCAGTACTTC. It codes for CASSLVTPSAEQYF.